Listed here are 9 T cell receptor beta chains from one sample, sequenced in a study of ipilimumab plus nivolumab after autologous stem cell transplantation. TCRdb's copy holds only in-frame clones and misses some; the assay was immunoSEQ multiplex PCR. The data hold about 43,000 clones, with 88% observed a single time. Here the sequenced sample was PBMCs, taken in a trial of ipilimumab plus nivolumab as post-transplant consolidation. The origin of the receptors is a male donor with multiple myeloma.

The rearrangement joins TRBV4-2 to TRBJ1-4; unclear D gene. The V gene lost 0 bases and the J gene lost 0 bases, with 14 bases spanning the gap. Germline CDR1 reads LGHNA; CDR2 reads YNFKEQ. The CDR3 consists of 18 residues. The CDR3 DNA sequence: TGTGCCAGCAGCCAAGAGGGCCCAGCAAGTGCAACTAATGAAAAACTGTTTTTT. It yields the protein CASSQEGPASATNEKLFF.

The V and J genes are TRBV9 and TRBJ2-7, with a possible D match to TRBD2 (5 bases). Germline values: CDR1 SGDLS, CDR2 YYNGEE. Trimming left V 0 bases short and J 3 bases short, with 10 bases between. The CDR3 runs 14 residues. CDR3 nucleotide sequence: TGTGCCAGCAGCGTAGAAGTTAGCGACTACGAGCAGTACTTC. Residues: CASSVEVSDYEQYF.

V usage is TRBV6-5 and J usage is TRBJ1-2; unclear D gene. CDR3 length: 13 residues. Looked up from germline, CDR1 is MNHEY and CDR2 is SVGAGI. Trimming pared 6 bases from V and 8 bases from J, leaving 16 bases between. The CDR3 coding sequence is TGTGCCAGCAGAATAGATCCGCTGGCGGGCTACACCTTC. Residues: CASRIDPLAGYTF.

This CDR3 reads CASSELGGQTEAFF. CDR3 in DNA: TGTGCCAGCAGTGAGTTGGGGGGGCAAACTGAAGCTTTCTTT. The rearrangement uses TRBV2 and TRBJ1-1, with D possibly matching TRBD1 (6 bases). V was cut by 3 bases and J by 5 bases, with 13 bases left in between. The CDR3 sequence is 14 residues long. The germline V gene encodes CDR1 SNHLY and CDR2 FYNNEI. Complete variable domain (other parts from reference TRBV2 and TRBJ1-1): EPEVTQTPSHQVTQMGQEVILRCVPISNHLYFYWYRQILGQKVEFLVSFYNNEISEKSEIFDDQFSVERPDGSNFTLKIRSTKLEDSAMYFCASSELGGQTEAFFGQGTRLTVV.

This clone was seen just once. This rearrangement joins TRBV18 to TRBJ2-7; 8 nucleotides line up with TRBD2. The trim removed 0 bases at V and 4 bases at J, leaving 5 bases unmatched. CDR1 is KGHSH, CDR2 LQKENI, per germline. This CDR3 comprises 15 residues. CDR3 nucleotide sequence: TGTGCCAGCTCACCACCGGCTAGCGGGCCATACGAGCAGTACTTC. As protein: CASSPPASGPYEQYF.

This clone is a singleton in its sample. The chain links TRBV4-1 to TRBJ2-7; perhaps D is TRBD1 or TRBD2 (5 bases each). With 1 base removed from V and 2 bases from J, the gap between germline ends came to 15 bases. The CDR3 runs 16 residues. Germline CDR1 and CDR2: MGHRA and YSYEKL. The CDR3 DNA reads as TGCGCCAGCAGCCAAGGGGGGTCGGGCAGAGCCTACGAGCAGTACTTC. Amino acids: CASSQGGSGRAYEQYF.

This clone was counted between two and nine times. The chain recombines TRBV15 with TRBJ2-7; TRBD1 matches 11 bases. CDR3 length: 14 residues. Germline assignment: CDR1 LNHNV and CDR2 YYDKDF (reference sequence). Trimming took 3 bases from V and 4 from J; bases not matched to a gene: 2. The CDR3 DNA sequence: TGTGCCACCAGCAGGGGACAGGGGGGGTACGAGCAGTACTTC. Residues: CATSRGQGGYEQYF.

This chain connects TRBV5-1 to TRBJ1-1; D might be TRBD1 (5 bases). The V end was cut by 0 bases, the J end by 6 bases, with 18 bases between. The CDR3 is made up of 16 amino acids. Germline CDR1 reads SGHRS; CDR2 reads YFSETQ. The CDR3 spells CASSLGRVRGWAEAFF. The CDR3 DNA sequence: TGCGCCAGCAGCTTGGGCCGCGTGAGGGGCTGGGCTGAAGCTTTCTTT. The entire variable domain, with the rest obtained from reference TRBV5-1 and TRBJ1-1, is as follows: KAGVTQTPRYLIKTRGQQVTLSCSPISGHRSVSWYQQTPGQGLQFLFEYFSETQRNKGNFPGRFSGRQFSNSRSEMNVSTLELGDSALYLCASSLGRVRGWAEAFFGQGTRLTVV.

The chain uses TRBV19 and TRBJ2-5; D not certain. Judging by the DNA end, TRBJ2-7 fits better; the J call may be wrong. The CDR3 extends over 15 amino acids. In germline, CDR1 is LNHDA, CDR2 SQIVND (reference sequence). In DNA, the CDR3 is TGTGCCAGTAGTATCAGCCCCCGGTGGGACTACGAGCAGTACTTC. Translated, it gives CASSISPRWDYEQYF.